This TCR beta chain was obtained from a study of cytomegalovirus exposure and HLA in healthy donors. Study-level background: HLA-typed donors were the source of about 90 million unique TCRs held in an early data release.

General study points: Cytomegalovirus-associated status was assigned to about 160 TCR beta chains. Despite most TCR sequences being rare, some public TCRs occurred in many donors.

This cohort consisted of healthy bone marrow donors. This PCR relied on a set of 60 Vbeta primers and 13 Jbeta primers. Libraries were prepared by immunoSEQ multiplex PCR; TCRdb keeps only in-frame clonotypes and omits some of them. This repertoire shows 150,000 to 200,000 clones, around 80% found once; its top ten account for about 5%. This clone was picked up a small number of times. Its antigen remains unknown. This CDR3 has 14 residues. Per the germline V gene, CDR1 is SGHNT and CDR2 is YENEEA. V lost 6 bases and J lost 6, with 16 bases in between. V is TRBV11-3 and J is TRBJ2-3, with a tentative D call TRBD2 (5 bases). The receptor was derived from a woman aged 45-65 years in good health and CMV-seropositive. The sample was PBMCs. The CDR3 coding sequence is TGTGCCAGCAGGGCCGGACTCCCGGGCGATACGCAGTATTTT. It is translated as CASRAGLPGDTQYF.